The 28 T cell receptor beta chains given below trace back to one sample, sequenced in a study of cytotoxic CD8 clonotypes in ibrutinib-treated CLL. Produced via immunoSEQ multiplex PCR; TCRdb's table is partial and in-frame only. The table records some 150,000 clones, about 72% of them present only once. The sequenced sample was PBMCs, obtained after 12 months of ibrutinib treatment. The receptors here all came from a human donor with chronic lymphocytic leukemia.

The chain joins TRBV27 to TRBJ1-2; a possible D gene is TRBD1 (5 bases). Germline V CDR1 and CDR2: MNHEY, SMNVEV (reference sequence). V was pared by 5 bases and J by 3 bases, with 7 bases between. The CDR3 extends over 12 amino acids. The CDR3 sequence: CASSRGDYGYTF. CDR3 in DNA: TGTGCCAGCAGTCGGGGGGACTATGGCTACACCTTC.

The chain carries TRBV10-1 and TRBJ2-7; D is perhaps TRBD1 or TRBD2 (5 bases each). The CDR3 is 15 amino acids. V was cut by 8 bases and J by 0 bases, with 17 bases left in between. The germline CDR1 and CDR2 sequences are WNHNN and SYGVQD (reference sequence). The CDR3 nucleotides read TGCGCCAGCCCCTACCGGGACGGAATCTCCTACGAGCAGTACTTC. It specifies CASPYRDGISYEQYF.

The chain is built from TRBV28 and TRBJ1-5; TRBD1 is a possible D gene (6 bases). This CDR3 is 16 amino acids long. Germline CDR1 and CDR2: MDHEN and SYDVKM. The V end lost 8 bases, the J end lost 0 bases, and 17 bases lay between the germline ends. CDR3 region: CASGQTAMNSNQPQHF. In DNA, the CDR3 is TGTGCCAGCGGACAGACCGCGATGAATAGCAATCAGCCCCAGCATTTT.

The genes are TRBV4-1 and TRBJ1-5; 9 bases line up with TRBD1. This CDR3 contains 15 residues. Germline values: CDR1 MGHRA, CDR2 YSYEKL. After removal of 0 bases from V and 6 bases from J, the junction contained 3 bases not matched to a gene. The CDR3: CASSQDEDRGQPQHF. In nucleotides, the CDR3 is TGCGCCAGCAGCCAAGACGAGGACAGGGGTCAGCCCCAGCATTTT.

This clone was counted once. The genes are TRBV5-1 and TRBJ2-3; TRBD1 agrees at 12 bases. The V and J ends lost 9 bases and 5 bases, in that order; junction bases with no gene match: 10. CDR1 and CDR2 from the germline V gene are SGHRS and YFSETQ. The CDR3 sequence is 15 residues long. CDR3 region: CATAPGQGAIDTQYF. The CDR3 region has the DNA TGCGCCACCGCTCCGGGACAGGGGGCAATAGATACGCAGTATTTT. Drawing the rest from reference TRBV5-1 and TRBJ2-3, the complete variable domain is KAGVTQTPRYLIKTRGQQVTLSCSPISGHRSVSWYQQTPGQGLQFLFEYFSETQRNKGNFPGRFSGRQFSNSRSEMNVSTLELGDSALYLCATAPGQGAIDTQYFGPGTRLTVL.

This clone came up a few times. The germline gene is not matched at one end of the junction; a read error may be the cause. The rearrangement joins TRBV11-1 to TRBJ2-7; TRBD1 or TRBD2 may be the D gene (5 bases each). Germline CDR1 is SGHAT and CDR2 is FQDESV (reference sequence). The CDR3 has 9 residues. The CDR3 here is CASSASGAF. CDR3 nucleotide sequence: TGTGCCAGCAGTGCCTCCGGGGCCTTC.

This clone was observed at least ten times. Other nucleotide sequences from this sample produce the same CDR3. The chain employs TRBV15 and TRBJ2-7, with a weak D call TRBD2 (5 bases). CDR3 length: 14 amino acids. V gave up 3 bases and J gave up 1 base, with 10 bases separating them. CDR1 and CDR2 from the germline V gene are LNHNV and YYDKDF (reference sequence). The chain's CDR3 is CATSRSGSSYEQYF. CDR3 coding DNA: TGTGCCACCAGCAGGTCGGGGTCGTCCTACGAGCAGTACTTC.

The J gene is TRBJ1-2, the V gene TRBV30; 7 bases agree with TRBD1. Germline V CDR1 and CDR2: GTSNPN, SVGIG (reference sequence). The J segment lost 4 bases and the V segment lost 7 bases, leaving 9 bases of the junction unmatched. The CDR3 is 13 residues long. CDR3 sequence reads: CASHGGGGYGYTF. The CDR3 DNA reads as TGTGCCTCCCATGGAGGGGGCGGCTATGGCTACACCTTC.

This CDR3 reads CASSYGQAATNEKLFF. The CDR3 bases are TGTGCCAGCAGTTATGGACAGGCGGCAACTAATGAAAAACTGTTTTTT. J is TRBJ1-4 and V is TRBV5-8, with 7 bases identical to TRBD1. Germline V gene data show CDR1 as SGHTS and CDR2 as YDEGEE. The V and J ends lost 5 bases and 0 bases, in that order; junction bases with no gene match: 7. The CDR3 totals 16 residues.

The rearrangement links TRBV7-2 to TRBJ2-3, with D possibly TRBD2 on 5 matching bases. This CDR3 contains 14 residues. Germline V gives CDR1 SGHTA, CDR2 FQGNSA. Trimming shortened V by 3 bases and J by 0 bases, and 7 bases separated the two germline ends. The CDR3 sequence: CASSLGSSTDTQYF. The DNA of the CDR3 is TGTGCCAGCAGCTTGGGGAGTAGCACAGATACGCAGTATTTT.

The chain links TRBV27 to TRBJ1-5, with TRBD1 as a possible D gene (6 bases). The CDR3 totals 15 residues. Germline V gene sequence: CDR1 MNHEY, CDR2 SMNVEV (reference sequence). V was pared by 5 bases and J by 7 bases, with 18 bases between. The CDR3 DNA follows: TGTGCCAGCAGTCCGACAGGCGTACGAGGGCAGCCCCAGCATTTT. It translates to CASSPTGVRGQPQHF.

In the case of this clone: An end of the junction differs from the germline gene, which may be a read error. The rearrangement links TRBV6-1 to TRBJ2-1; a weak D match, TRBD1 (6 bases). The CDR3 has 17 residues. The germline gives CDR1 MNHNS, CDR2 SASEGT. The CDR3 DNA reads TGTGCCAGCAGCGAAGAAGGTTCGACAGGACCCTACAATGAGCAGTTCTTC. It specifies CASSEEGSTGPYNEQFF.

This clone turned up a few times. This rearrangement joins TRBV28 to TRBJ2-1; maybe TRBD2 (6 bases). The CDR3 has 17 residues. Germline values: CDR1 MDHEN, CDR2 SYDVKM. The V gene lost 2 bases and the J gene lost 8 bases, with 22 bases spanning the gap. This chain's CDR3 is CASSLEEGGIIGDEQFF. CDR3 in DNA: TGTGCCAGCAGTTTAGAGGAGGGCGGGATCATCGGCGATGAGCAGTTCTTC.

The chain couples TRBV27 to TRBJ1-4, with a weak D call TRBD1 (5 bases). Trimming removed 3 bases at V and 12 bases at J, with 14 bases between. The germline CDR1 and CDR2 sequences are MNHEY and SMNVEV (reference sequence). The CDR3 runs 13 residues. DNA of the CDR3: TGTGCCAGCAGTTTCCTGGGGGAGGCGGAACTGTTTTTT. This translates into CASSFLGEAELFF.

The chain employs TRBV11-3 and TRBJ2-1, with 7 bases lining up with TRBD2. The CDR3 is made up of 13 amino acids. The germline gives CDR1 SGHNT, CDR2 YENEEA. The V gene end was trimmed by 5 bases and the J gene end by 10 bases; junction bases not matched to a gene: 8. The CDR3 reads CASSKTSLGEQFF. DNA for the CDR3: TGTGCCAGCAGCAAGACTAGCCTGGGGGAGCAGTTCTTC.

The chain uses TRBV5-6 and TRBJ2-3; 7 bases match TRBD2. The CDR3 covers 15 residues. Germline CDR1 is SGHDT and CDR2 is YYEEEE. Trimming removed 7 bases from V and 4 bases from J; junction bases left unmatched: 12. The CDR3 region is CASHLLGGYADTQYF. In DNA, the CDR3 is TGTGCCAGCCATCTCCTGGGGGGGTACGCAGATACGCAGTATTTT.

The rearrangement joins TRBV5-1 to TRBJ2-7; 9 bases map to TRBD2. The J segment lost 0 bases and the V segment lost 1 base, leaving 2 bases of the junction unmatched. This CDR3 has 15 amino acids. Per germline, CDR1 SGHRS and CDR2 YFSETQ. The CDR3: CASSLLAGNSYEQYF. Written as DNA, the CDR3 is TGCGCCAGCAGCTTGCTAGCGGGGAACTCCTACGAGCAGTACTTC.

This sequence joins TRBV19 and TRBJ2-7, with TRBD1 identical over 8 bases. This CDR3 region has 16 residues. V dropped 2 bases and J dropped 7; count of bases not matched to a gene: 13. Looked up from germline, CDR1 is LNHDA and CDR2 is SQIVND (reference sequence). Written as DNA, the CDR3 is TGTGCCAGTAGTATACCCGGACAGGGACGGGCGGGGGAGCAGTACTTC. It translates to CASSIPGQGRAGEQYF.

The DNA for the CDR3 is TGTGCCAGCAGCTCGGACGGTAACTACGAGCAGTACTTC. Protein product: CASSSDGNYEQYF. This chain connects TRBV7-8 to TRBJ2-7; D is unclear. Germline assignment: CDR1 SGHVS and CDR2 FQNEAQ. V lost 4 bases and J lost 3, with 10 bases in between. This CDR3 contains 13 residues. The full variable domain, with the rest looked up from reference TRBV7-8 and TRBJ2-7, is GAGVSQSPRYKVAKRGQDVALRCDPISGHVSLFWYQQALGQGPEFLTYFQNEAQLDKSGLPSDRFFAERPEGSVSTLKIQRTQQEDSAVYLCASSSDGNYEQYFGPGTRLTVT.

The chain combines TRBV7-9 with TRBJ1-6, with TRBD1 matching 8 bases. This CDR3 spans 16 amino acids. Unmatched junction bases numbered 9, after V lost 5 bases and J lost 6 bases. The germline CDR1 and CDR2 sequences are SEHNR and FQNEAQ (reference sequence). The CDR3 loop reads CASSPRPGQVNSPLHF. In DNA, the CDR3 is TGTGCCAGCAGCCCGAGACCGGGACAGGTTAATTCACCCCTCCACTTT.

V gene TRBV18 combines with J gene TRBJ2-2; 11 bases line up with TRBD2. The germline gives CDR1 KGHSH, CDR2 LQKENI. This CDR3 is built from 15 residues. V lost 2 bases and J lost 6; bases outside the gene matches: 2. The CDR3 nucleotides read TGTGCCAGCTCACCAACACTAGCGGGAGCCGGGGAGCTGTTTTTT. It yields the protein CASSPTLAGAGELFF.

This chain joins TRBV30 and TRBJ1-3; no clear D gene. V lost 4 bases and J lost 4, with 5 bases in between. The germline CDR1 and CDR2 sequences are GTSNPN and SVGIG (reference sequence). The CDR3 has 11 amino acids. The CDR3, as DNA: TGTGCCTGGATCGTCGGAAACACCATATATTTT. Encoded protein: CAWIVGNTIYF.

This chain links TRBV30 with TRBJ1-1; D not resolved. V lost 7 bases to trimming and J lost 1 base, with 10 bases between them. The germline gives CDR1 GTSNPN, CDR2 SVGIG (reference sequence). The CDR3 totals 12 residues. The CDR3, as DNA: TGTGCCTATGGGAGGAGGAACACTGAAGCTTTCTTT. It translates to CAYGRRNTEAFF.

This clone was counted once. Sequence at one end of the junction differs from germline and may be a read error. In the same sample, other DNA sequences code for this CDR3. The chain has TRBV6-5 and TRBJ2-7; D gene uncertain. The CDR3 totals 14 residues. Germline V gene sequence: CDR1 MNHEY, CDR2 SVGAGI. The CDR3 sequence is CASSYSRFTYEQYF. The DNA for the CDR3 is TGTGCTAGCAGTTACTCGAGATTTACCTACGAGCAGTACTTC.

In regard to this clone: This specimen includes other DNA sequences encoding the same CDR3. This rearrangement joins TRBV25-1 to TRBJ1-2; no clear D gene. Germline loops: CDR1 MGHDK, CDR2 SYGVNS. The CDR3 spans 13 residues. Trimming stripped 1 base from V and 5 bases from J, with 8 bases between. CDR3 residues: CASSESGPYGYTF. In DNA, the CDR3 is TGTGCCAGCAGTGAATCAGGTCCATATGGCTACACCTTC.

Of note for this clone: The same CDR3 can be traced to other DNA sequences in this sample. The chain couples TRBV18 to TRBJ1-5; D gene unclear. Germline CDR1 and CDR2: KGHSH and LQKENI. There are 13 residues in the CDR3. V was clipped by 2 bases and J by 2 bases, with 4 bases between them. The CDR3 nucleotides read TGTGCCAGCTCACCAGGCGGCAATCAGCCCCAGCATTTT. The encoded protein is CASSPGGNQPQHF.

This clone occurred once. This chain links TRBV9 with TRBJ1-5; maybe TRBD1 (5 bases). V gave up 0 bases and J gave up 9 bases, with 13 bases separating them. This CDR3 contains 14 residues. The germline gives CDR1 SGDLS, CDR2 YYNGEE. The DNA for the CDR3 is TGTGCCAGCAGCGTAGAGGGGTCCGGTGGGCCCCAGCATTTT. Its protein product is CASSVEGSGGPQHF.

The chain couples TRBV18 to TRBJ2-7; TRBD1 agrees at 9 bases. The CDR3 covers 13 residues. The junction had 0 bases not matched to a gene; V was cut back by 4 bases and J by 2 bases. Germline CDR1 KGHSH, CDR2 LQKENI. Here the CDR3 reads CASSRDRAYEQYF. The CDR3 DNA sequence: TGTGCCAGCTCACGGGACAGGGCCTACGAGCAGTACTTC. The variable domain in full, with the rest retrieved from reference TRBV18 and TRBJ2-7, is NAGVMQNPRHLVRRRGQEARLRCSPMKGHSHVYWYRQLPEEGLKFMVYLQKENIIDESGMPKERFSAEFPKEGPSILRIQQVVRGDSAAYFCASSRDRAYEQYFGPGTRLTVT.